The 16 T cell receptor beta chains below all came from one sample that was sequenced in a study of control samples from healthy donors and cancer patients. Here immunoSEQ multiplex PCR was the method, and the copy in TCRdb shows in-frame clones only, minus some. The data show 130,000 or so clones, with around 94% seen just once and 11% to 15% held by the top ten. Sequences were obtained from PBMCs. Receptor source: a man in his sixties with colorectal cancer.

This clone has only one observation. The chain is built from TRBV3-1 (or the pseudogene TRBV3-2) and TRBJ1-2; D gene uncertain. This CDR3 region has 12 residues. CDR1 is LGHDT, CDR2 YNNKEL, per germline (reference sequence). Trimming pared 0 bases from V and 5 bases from J, leaving 4 bases between. The CDR3 is CASSQDGYGYTF. In DNA, the CDR3 is TGTGCCAGCAGCCAAGATGGGTATGGCTACACCTTC.

The CDR3 loop is CASKLDRDYTGELFF. CDR3 coding DNA: TGTGCCAGCAAATTAGACAGGGATTACACCGGGGAGCTGTTTTTT. V usage is TRBV19 and J usage is TRBJ2-2, with 7 bases aligning to TRBD1. The CDR3 contains 15 residues. Germline CDR1 LNHDA, CDR2 SQIVND (reference sequence). J gave up 3 bases and V 9 bases, and 10 bases lay outside the gene matches.

The chain has TRBV29-1 and TRBJ2-5, with TRBD1 matching 9 bases. Germline CDR1 and CDR2: SQVTM and ANQGSEA. The CDR3 runs 15 residues. V gave up 6 bases and J gave up 4 bases; unmatched junction bases: 12. DNA of the CDR3: TGCAGCGTGGAGGTGGGGGACAGGGTAGGAGAGACCCAGTACTTC. It encodes CSVEVGDRVGETQYF.

The chain has TRBV6-5 and TRBJ1-2; D call uncertain. Germline assignment: CDR1 MNHEY and CDR2 SVGAGI. This CDR3 has 14 residues. The V and J ends lost 0 bases and 2 bases respectively, with 7 bases between them. This chain's CDR3 is CASSYSVENYGYTF. CDR3 coding DNA: TGTGCCAGCAGTTACTCGGTAGAAAACTATGGCTACACCTTC.

The V call is TRBV6-2 or TRBV6-3, the J call TRBJ2-1; 8 nucleotides agree with TRBD1. Germline V gives CDR1 MNHEY, CDR2 SVGEGT. CDR3 length: 17 residues. V shed 0 bases and J 0 bases; nucleotides not matched to a gene: 4. The DNA of the CDR3 is TGTGCCAGCAGTTACTCGCTCGGACAGGGCTCCTACAATGAGCAGTTCTTC. It codes for CASSYSLGQGSYNEQFF.

This sequence joins TRBV3-1 (or the pseudogene TRBV3-2) and TRBJ1-6, with 7 bases fitting TRBD1. After removal of 4 bases from V and 8 bases from J, the junction contained 8 bases not matched to a gene. The CDR3 is 15 residues long. Germline CDR1 LGHDT, CDR2 YNNKEL (reference sequence). As DNA, the CDR3 is TGTGCCAGCAGCCTGGGACAGAGTTCGCATTCACCCCTCCACTTT. This gives the protein CASSLGQSSHSPLHF.

A remark on this clone: In the same sample, other DNA sequences code for this CDR3. This chain connects TRBV19 to TRBJ1-2; a possible D gene is TRBD1 (5 bases). The germline V and J ends were trimmed by 4 bases and 1 base, with 10 bases remaining between them. Germline lookup yields CDR1 LNHDA and CDR2 SQIVND (reference sequence). The CDR3 length is 14 residues. The CDR3 region has the DNA TGTGCCAGTAGTAGGGGGACGGGTAACTATGGCTACACCTTC. Amino acid sequence: CASSRGTGNYGYTF.

The chain joins TRBV5-1 to TRBJ1-1, with no clear D. Trimming shortened V by 2 bases and J by 4 bases, and 9 bases separated the two germline ends. Looked up from germline, CDR1 is SGHRS and CDR2 is YFSETQ. This CDR3 contains 13 residues. CDR3: CASSFGLSTEAFF. DNA of the CDR3: TGCGCCAGCAGCTTCGGACTGAGCACTGAAGCTTTCTTT.

The J gene is TRBJ2-2, the V gene TRBV4-2; possible D gene TRBD1, 5 bases. This CDR3 comprises 16 residues. V dropped 4 bases and J dropped 3 bases, with 15 bases sitting between them. The V gene's germline CDR1 is LGHNA and CDR2 YNFKEQ. The CDR3 DNA sequence: TGTGCCAGCAGCCCCAGGGCAGGGTTGGACACCGGGGAGCTGTTTTTT. Its protein is CASSPRAGLDTGELFF.

This clone was detected only once. This chain connects TRBV10-3 to TRBJ2-1; D gene unclear. The V end lost 0 bases, the J end lost 0 bases, and 9 bases lay between the germline ends. Looked up from germline, CDR1 is ENHRY and CDR2 is SYGVKD. The CDR3 has 16 amino acids. Written as DNA, the CDR3 is TGTGCCATCAGTGAGTCCCCCGACCCCTCCTACAATGAGCAGTTCTTC. This encodes CAISESPDPSYNEQFF.

The gene calls are TRBV6-5 and TRBJ2-7, with D hard to call. Trimming stripped 2 bases from V and 7 bases from J, with 9 bases between. Per the germline V gene, CDR1 is MNHEY and CDR2 is SVGAGI. This CDR3 is 12 amino acids long. CDR3 bases: TGTGCCAGCAGTTACGGGCTAGGGGAGCAGTACTTC. Residues: CASSYGLGEQYF.

To note about this clone: Other nucleotide sequences from this sample produce the same CDR3. The V gene is TRBV6-1, the J gene TRBJ2-7; possible D gene TRBD2, 6 bases. CDR3 length: 14 residues. V gave up 1 base and J gave up 1 base, with 8 bases separating them. Germline CDR1 is MNHNS and CDR2 is SASEGT. DNA of the CDR3: TGTGCCAGCAGTGAAGGCGGAGGGTCCTACGAGCAGTACTTC. Protein product: CASSEGGGSYEQYF.

The chain couples TRBV10-3 to TRBJ2-1, with D perhaps TRBD1 (5 bases). V lost 3 bases to trimming and J lost 3 bases, with 12 bases between them. This CDR3 region has 15 residues. Per the germline V gene, CDR1 is ENHRY and CDR2 is SYGVKD. In DNA form, the CDR3 reads TGTGCCATCAGTGAAAAGGGGCAGGACTACAATGAGCAGTTCTTC. This sequence encodes CAISEKGQDYNEQFF.

The chain couples TRBV21-1 to TRBJ1-5; the table calls TRBD1, which could not be checked here. TRBV21-1 is tagged as a pseudogene. The CDR3 has 19 residues. The CDR3 region is CASSKRGQLKETSNQPQHF. The CDR3 coding sequence is TGTGCCAGCAGCAAAAGGGGACAACTTAAGGAGACTAGCAATCAGCCCCAGCATTTT.

This sequence joins TRBV6-2 or TRBV6-3 and TRBJ1-2, with a possible D match to TRBD1 (5 bases). CDR3 length: 14 amino acids. Germline CDR1 is MNHEY and CDR2 is SVGEGT. Between the trimmed V and J ends, which lost 0 bases and 7 bases, there was a span of 12 bases. The CDR3 DNA reads TGTGCCAGCAGTTACTCGAAAGCAGGGACTGGCTACACCTTC. It encodes CASSYSKAGTGYTF.

The V call is TRBV19, the J call TRBJ1-4; possibly TRBD1 for D (6 bases). V was clipped by 3 bases and J by 8 bases, with 13 bases between them. This CDR3 comprises 14 residues. In germline, CDR1 is LNHDA, CDR2 SQIVND (reference sequence). CDR3 in amino acids: CASSIGGGSEKLFF. The CDR3 bases are TGTGCCAGTAGTATTGGGGGGGGCTCAGAAAAACTGTTTTTT.